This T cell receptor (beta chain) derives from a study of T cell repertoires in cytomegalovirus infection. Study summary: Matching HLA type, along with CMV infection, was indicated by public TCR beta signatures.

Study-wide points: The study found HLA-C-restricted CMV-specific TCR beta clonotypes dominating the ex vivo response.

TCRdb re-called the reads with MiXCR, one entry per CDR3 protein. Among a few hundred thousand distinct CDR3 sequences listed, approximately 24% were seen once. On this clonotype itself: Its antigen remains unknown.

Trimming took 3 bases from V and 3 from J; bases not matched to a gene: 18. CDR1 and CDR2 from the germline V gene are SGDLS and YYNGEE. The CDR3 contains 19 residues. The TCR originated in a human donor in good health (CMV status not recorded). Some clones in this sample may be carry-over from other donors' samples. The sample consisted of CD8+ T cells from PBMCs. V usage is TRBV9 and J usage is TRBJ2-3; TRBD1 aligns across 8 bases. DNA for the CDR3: TGTGCCAGCAGCGGCCCAGGGGGCGCCCCTTCTCTCCTTACAGATACGCAGTATTTT. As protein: CASSGPGGAPSLLTDTQYF.